The T cell receptor (beta chain) under discussion was sequenced for a study of spatial heterogeneity in lung cancer. The wider study: Strong correlation was found between tumor-region TCR transcript counts and a T cell module score from matched bulk RNA-seq. Points from the study as a whole: Tumor mutation counts were tracked by expanded intratumoral alpha and beta TCR counts.

The germline V gene has CDR1 SGHNT and CDR2 YENEEA. Trimming took 7 bases from V and 0 from J, leaving 12 bases between them. This CDR3 has 15 amino acids. Every individual TCR cDNA molecule carried its own unique molecular identifier, which allowed correction of PCR and sequencing errors. MiXCR was run by TCRdb on the 5' RACE reads, yielding one entry per CDR3 protein. The repertoire has fewer than 7,500 distinct CDR3 sequences, 13% of them found once; the top ten carry roughly 14%. Documented time point: sample taken at primary tumor resection. A total of around 72 untreated early-stage non-small cell lung cancer patients served as donors. Within the sample, this clonotype is medium-sized. The antigen is not known.

This receptor was taken from a female donor with early-stage non-small cell lung cancer. The sample was lung tumor tissue, taken at surgery. The genes are TRBV11-3 and TRBJ2-2, with a possible D match to TRBD1 (5 bases). CDR3 sequence: CASTEGQPNTGELFF. The CDR3 nucleotides are TGTGCCAGCACCGAAGGACAACCGAACACCGGGGAGCTGTTTTTT.